This TCR beta chain was sequenced during a study of T cell responses to AZD1222 COVID-19 vaccine. The study, taken as a whole, reports: Spike-specific TCR depth and breadth grew after two AZD1222 doses.

Pooled samples include second doses given at about 4 or 12 weeks. The assay was immunoSEQ multiplex PCR, and TCRdb's table has in-frame clones only and misses some. Of approximately 89,000 clones listed, 90% are singletons. This clone has a handful of counts. Its antigen remains unknown. A junction end diverges from the germline sequence, so it may reflect a read error. CDR1 SSHAT and CDR2 FNYEAQ come from the germline V gene (reference sequence). The CDR3 has 15 amino acids. The clonotype originates from an adult who received the AZD1222 COVID-19 vaccine. The sequencing used peripheral blood, collected 28 days after the second AZD1222 dose. V usage is TRBV7-7 and J usage is TRBJ2-7, with 11 bases identical to TRBD1. CDR3 amino acids: CASSPGQGAGYEQYF. The CDR3 DNA is TGTGCTAGCAGCCCCGGACAGGGGGCAGGGTACGAGCAGTACTTC.